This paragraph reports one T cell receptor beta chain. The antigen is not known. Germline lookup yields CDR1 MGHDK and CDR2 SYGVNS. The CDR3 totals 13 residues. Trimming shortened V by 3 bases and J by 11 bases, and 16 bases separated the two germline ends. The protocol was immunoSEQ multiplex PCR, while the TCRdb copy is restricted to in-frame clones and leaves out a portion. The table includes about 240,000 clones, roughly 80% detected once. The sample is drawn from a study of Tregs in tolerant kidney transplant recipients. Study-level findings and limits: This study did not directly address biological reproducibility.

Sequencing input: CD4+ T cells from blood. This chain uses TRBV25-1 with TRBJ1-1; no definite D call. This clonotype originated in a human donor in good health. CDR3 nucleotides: TGTGCCAGCAGTGATTGGGCGGGATTCATGGCTTTCTTT. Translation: CASSDWAGFMAFF.